Listed here are 14 T cell receptor beta chains from one sample, sequenced in a study of cytomegalovirus exposure and HLA in healthy donors. PCR employed 60 Vbeta and 13 Jbeta primers. Libraries were prepared by immunoSEQ multiplex PCR; TCRdb keeps only in-frame clonotypes and omits some of them. Among under 130,000 clones listed, about 83% were seen once. The sample consisted of PBMCs. The receptors shown here come from a young man in good health and CMV-seronegative.

The chain joins TRBV27 to TRBJ1-5; 7 bases map to TRBD1. The CDR3 consists of 17 residues. Per the germline V gene, CDR1 is MNHEY and CDR2 is SMNVEV (reference sequence). The V gene end was trimmed by 5 bases and the J gene end by 0 bases; junction bases not matched to a gene: 10. CDR3 sequence reads: CASSPIGTAYSNQPQHF. The DNA for the CDR3 is TGTGCCAGCAGTCCGATAGGGACAGCGTATAGCAATCAGCCCCAGCATTTT.

The chain is built from TRBV9 and TRBJ2-1; 8 positions match TRBD1. Germline CDR1 is SGDLS and CDR2 is YYNGEE. Trimming cost V 3 bases and J 2 bases; bases outside gene matches: 10. The CDR3 loop spans 17 amino acids. The CDR3 here is CASSAPRGRATYNEQFF. The CDR3 DNA sequence: TGTGCCAGCAGCGCCCCCAGGGGGCGGGCGACCTACAATGAGCAGTTCTTC.

The gene calls are TRBV7-2 and TRBJ2-2; 7 positions match TRBD2. The CDR3 totals 17 residues. V lost 6 bases to trimming and J lost 1 base; unmatched junction nucleotides: 11. Germline V gene data show CDR1 as SGHTA and CDR2 as FQGNSA. The CDR3 bases are TGTGCCAGCAGTTCCCCGCCCGGGACTATGAACACCGGGGAGCTGTTTTTT. Protein product: CASSSPPGTMNTGELFF.

A word on this clone: Since no conserved phenylalanine or tryptophan closes the CDR3, a read error is the likely cause. The CDR3 here is CASSLSLWVKEPQHS. Written as DNA, the CDR3 is TGTGCCAGCAGCCTCTCTCTATGGGTCAAGGAGCCCCAGCATTCT. V usage is TRBV6-5 and J usage is TRBJ1-5; D is unclear. V gave up 6 bases and J gave up 8 bases, with 20 bases separating them. The CDR3 consists of 15 residues. Germline V gives CDR1 MNHEY, CDR2 SVGAGI.

V usage is TRBV30 and J usage is TRBJ2-5, with D perhaps TRBD1 (7 bases). Germline loops: CDR1 GTSNPN, CDR2 SVGIG (reference sequence). The CDR3 loop spans 13 amino acids. Trimming left V 5 bases short and J 1 base short, with 11 bases between. Here the CDR3 reads CAWAGQSQETQYF. CDR3 nucleotides: TGTGCCTGGGCGGGACAGAGCCAAGAGACCCAGTACTTC.

V usage is TRBV28 and J usage is TRBJ2-3; 8 bases fit TRBD2. The CDR3 covers 15 residues. Germline V CDR1 and CDR2: MDHEN, SYDVKM. V shed 5 bases, J shed 5 bases, and the junction held 9 bases outside the gene matches. The CDR3 spells CASSGSGVTGDTQYF. In nucleotides, the CDR3 is TGTGCCAGCAGTGGTAGCGGGGTCACAGGAGATACGCAGTATTTT.

The table lists this clone with a count of one. The genes are TRBV2 and TRBJ2-5, with D perhaps matching TRBD2 (5 bases). The better agreement between TRBJ2-7 and the DNA end casts doubt on the J call. Germline V CDR1 and CDR2: SNHLY, FYNNEI. CDR3 length equals 12 residues. The CDR3 bases are TGTGCCAGCAATGCGGGTACCTACGAGCAGTACTTC. It encodes CASNAGTYEQYF.

The chain carries TRBV7-2 and TRBJ2-3; 10 bases agree with TRBD2. The germline V gene encodes CDR1 SGHTA and CDR2 FQGNSA. J gave up 4 bases and V 1 base, and 2 bases lay outside the gene matches. The CDR3 length is 15 residues. This CDR3 reads CASSLGLAGADTQYF. The CDR3 nucleotides read TGTGCCAGCAGCTTAGGGCTAGCGGGAGCAGATACGCAGTATTTT.

The V and J genes are TRBV7-3 and TRBJ2-3, with a possible D match to TRBD2 (7 bases). Trimming stripped 0 bases from V and 2 bases from J, with 12 bases between. The V gene's germline CDR1 is SGHTA and CDR2 FQGTGA. The length of the CDR3 is 16 residues. The CDR3 loop is CASSLTRAGATDTQYF. DNA for the CDR3: TGTGCCAGCAGCTTAACGAGGGCGGGGGCCACAGATACGCAGTATTTT. The full variable domain, with the rest looked up from reference TRBV7-3 and TRBJ2-3, is GAGVSQTPSNKVTEKGKYVELRCDPISGHTALYWYRQSLGQGPEFLIYFQGTGAADDSGLPNDRFFAVRPEGSVSTLKIQRTERGDSAVYLCASSLTRAGATDTQYFGPGTRLTVL.

V is TRBV5-4 and J is TRBJ1-2, with a weak D call TRBD1 (5 bases). Deletions cut 6 bases from V and 8 bases from J, with 11 bases between. Germline lookup yields CDR1 SGHNT and CDR2 YYREEE (reference sequence). The CDR3 covers 11 residues. In DNA form, the CDR3 reads TGTGCCAGCATGGGAGGGGTGGGCTACACCTTC. Translated: CASMGGVGYTF. The full variable domain, its missing parts supplied by reference TRBV5-4 and TRBJ1-2, is ETGVTQSPTHLIKTRGQQVTLRCSSQSGHNTVSWYQQALGQGPQFIFQYYREEENGRGNFPPRFSGLQFPNYSSELNVNALELDDSALYLCASMGGVGYTFGSGTRLTVV.

This clone turned up a few times. A much larger clone lies one base from this, so it may be a read error. This chain links TRBV25-1 with TRBJ1-3; 9 positions agree with TRBD1. Germline CDR1 and CDR2: MGHDK and SYGVNS. The CDR3 has 14 amino acids. V shed 5 bases, J shed 4 bases, and the junction held 3 bases outside the gene matches. The CDR3 loop reads CASSPGQGGNTIYF. CDR3 coding DNA: TGTGCCAGCAGTCCGGGACAGGGCGGAAACACCATATATTTT.

Concerning this clone: The junction shows a germline mismatch at one end, possibly a read error. The chain employs TRBV7-7 and TRBJ2-3; weak D call: TRBD2 (6 bases). The CDR3 sequence is 16 residues long. Germline CDR1 reads SSHAT; CDR2 reads FNYEAQ (reference sequence). The CDR3 loop is CASSPKPGLLLDTQYF. Written as DNA, the CDR3 is TGTGCTAGCAGCCCAAAACCGGGACTCCTACTAGATACGCAGTATTTT.

V and J are TRBV5-1 and TRBJ1-3, with D perhaps matching TRBD1 (6 bases). The V gene lost 3 bases and the J gene lost 8 bases, with 12 bases spanning the gap. The CDR3 is made up of 13 amino acids. Germline loops: CDR1 SGHRS, CDR2 YFSETQ. CDR3 sequence (DNA): TGCGCCAGCAGCTCAGGGGAAGGGCACACCATATATTTT. Translated: CASSSGEGHTIYF.

A few counts support this clone. The CDR3 nucleotides are TGCGCCAGCAGCTTGAGAGAAGTTGGTAATGAGCAGTTCTTC. It encodes CASSLREVGNEQFF. The rearrangement links TRBV5-1 to TRBJ2-1; D gene uncertain. There are 14 residues in the CDR3. V lost 1 base, J lost 7 bases, and 12 bases lay in between. The germline V gene has CDR1 SGHRS and CDR2 YFSETQ.